Listed here are 26 T cell receptor beta chains from one sample, sequenced in a study of T cell responses to AZD1222 COVID-19 vaccine. The method was immunoSEQ multiplex PCR; TCRdb's version includes in-frame clones alone and lacks a portion of them. The sample records 150,000 or so clones, roughly 87% being singletons. The sample consisted of peripheral blood, taken on day 0 of AZD1222 vaccination. The source is an adult in good health.

This chain uses TRBV7-3 with TRBJ2-2; 7 bases match TRBD1. This CDR3 contains 18 residues. The germline CDR1 and CDR2 sequences are SGHTA and FQGTGA. The V gene end was trimmed by 1 base and the J gene end by 3 bases; junction bases not matched to a gene: 11. This CDR3 reads CASSLIAGMGQHTGELFF. Written as DNA, the CDR3 is TGTGCCAGCAGCTTAATTGCTGGAATGGGACAGCACACCGGGGAGCTGTTTTTT.

This clone came up a few times. V is TRBV7-9 and J is TRBJ2-5, with 10 bases that match TRBD2. V shed 5 bases, J shed 8 bases, and the junction held 2 bases outside the gene matches. The CDR3 is made up of 12 amino acids. Germline CDR1 and CDR2: SEHNR and FQNEAQ (reference sequence). The CDR3, as DNA: TGTGCCAGCAGCGAGCGGGAGGGCACCCAGTACTTC. This sequence encodes CASSEREGTQYF. Drawing the rest from reference TRBV7-9 and TRBJ2-5, the complete variable domain is DTGVSQNPRHKITKRGQNVTFRCDPISEHNRLYWYRQTLGQGPEFLTYFQNEAQLEKSRLLSDRFSAERPKGSFSTLEIQRTEQGDSAMYLCASSEREGTQYFGPGTRLLVL.

The table lists this clone with a few counts. The chain links TRBV19 to TRBJ2-1, with TRBD2 matching 8 bases. The CDR3 sequence is 15 residues long. After removal of 4 bases from V and 2 bases from J, the junction contained 4 bases not matched to a gene. In germline, CDR1 is LNHDA, CDR2 SQIVND (reference sequence). The CDR3 protein is CASSTEAGAYNEQFF. Here the CDR3 DNA reads TGTGCCAGTAGTACAGAAGCGGGGGCCTACAATGAGCAGTTCTTC.

DNA for the CDR3: TGTGCCAGCAGCCCCCGTCTGGCGGGCAGCTCCTACGAGCAGTACTTC. Translating it yields CASSPRLAGSSYEQYF. The rearrangement joins TRBV7-9 to TRBJ2-7; D is possibly TRBD2 (5 bases). The CDR3 sequence is 16 residues long. V lost 5 bases to trimming and J lost 0 bases, with 17 bases between them. Germline V lookup: CDR1 SEHNR, CDR2 FQNEAQ (reference sequence).

The chain carries TRBV5-1 and TRBJ2-3; TRBD2 agrees at 13 bases. V shed 2 bases, J shed 3 bases, and the junction held 6 bases outside the gene matches. Germline-derived CDR1 and CDR2 are SGHRS and YFSETQ. This CDR3 is built from 17 residues. The CDR3, as DNA: TGCGCCAGCAGCTTTACTAGCGGGAGGGCCGGGACAGATACGCAGTATTTT. Protein sequence: CASSFTSGRAGTDTQYF.

The chain carries TRBV10-3 and TRBJ2-7; D perhaps matches TRBD1 (5 bases). This CDR3 comprises 12 residues. Trimming cost V 6 bases and J 12 bases, with 18 bases left between them. Germline V CDR1 and CDR2: ENHRY, SYGVKD. CDR3 amino acids: CAISDAGLETYF. CDR3 nucleotide sequence: TGTGCCATCAGCGATGCAGGGTTGGAAACGTACTTC.

The J gene is TRBJ2-7, the V gene TRBV11-3, with D possibly matching TRBD2 (5 bases). CDR3 length equals 13 residues. With 3 bases removed from V and 6 bases from J, the gap between germline ends came to 12 bases. Germline V gives CDR1 SGHNT, CDR2 YENEEA. The chain's CDR3 is CASSLGVRVEQYF. Here the CDR3 DNA reads TGTGCCAGCAGCTTGGGAGTTAGGGTCGAGCAGTACTTC.

The CDR3 loop is CASSLVRGSNEKLFF. The CDR3 region has the DNA TGTGCCAGCAGCTTAGTTAGGGGGTCTAATGAAAAACTGTTTTTT. The V call is TRBV7-2, the J call TRBJ1-4; D is perhaps TRBD1 (6 bases). The V and J ends lost 1 base and 3 bases respectively, with 9 bases between them. CDR3 length: 15 amino acids. CDR1 is SGHTA, CDR2 FQGNSA, per germline.

The table lists this clone with a count of one. The rearrangement uses TRBV6-2 or TRBV6-3 and TRBJ1-3; D may be TRBD1 (6 bases). V was trimmed by 3 bases and J by 2 bases, leaving 11 bases between them. The CDR3 is made up of 15 amino acids. Per germline, CDR1 MNHEY and CDR2 SVGEGT. CDR3 nucleotide sequence: TGTGCCAGCAGTTATCAGGGGTCAACTGGAAACACCATATATTTT. Translating it yields CASSYQGSTGNTIYF.

The genes are TRBV9 and TRBJ2-1; D gene unclear. The CDR3 consists of 13 residues. CDR1 is SGDLS, CDR2 YYNGEE, per germline. V was clipped by 0 bases and J by 7 bases, with 8 bases between them. The CDR3 spells CASSVEVQNEQFF. DNA of the CDR3: TGTGCCAGCAGCGTAGAGGTCCAAAATGAGCAGTTCTTC.

The V and J genes are TRBV10-1 and TRBJ2-1; D call uncertain. Trimming removed 0 bases from V and 0 bases from J, with 12 bases in between. There are 17 residues in the CDR3. Germline V gene data show CDR1 as WNHNN and CDR2 as SYGVQD (reference sequence). CDR3 in DNA: TGCGCCAGCAGTGAGTCGAGTCCTTGGAGCTCCTACAATGAGCAGTTCTTC. Translated: CASSESSPWSSYNEQFF.

The rearrangement joins TRBV30 to TRBJ1-2; possibly TRBD1 for D (6 bases). CDR1 is GTSNPN, CDR2 SVGIG, per germline (reference sequence). Trimming took 1 base from V and 2 from J, leaving 20 bases between them. CDR3 length: 17 amino acids. The CDR3 loop reads CAWSESADRSGNYGYTF. The CDR3 nucleotides are TGTGCCTGGAGTGAATCGGCTGACAGGTCGGGGAACTATGGCTACACCTTC.

The rearrangement uses TRBV12-3 or TRBV12-4 and TRBJ2-1; D is tentatively TRBD1 or TRBD2 (5 bases each). CDR3 length equals 13 residues. Trimming cost V 3 bases and J 7 bases, with 10 bases left between them. The CDR3 DNA is TGTGCCAGCAGTTTCGGGGCGGATAATGAGCAGTTCTTC. This encodes CASSFGADNEQFF.

The J gene is TRBJ2-1, the V gene TRBV28, with D possibly being TRBD2 (6 bases). Trimming pared 8 bases from V and 2 bases from J, leaving 37 bases between. This CDR3 has 22 residues. Germline V gives CDR1 MDHEN, CDR2 SYDVKM. CDR3 sequence reads: CASSRTMGSRRDPNVPYNEQFF. The CDR3 DNA reads TGTGCCAGCTCCCGGACTATGGGAAGCAGGCGGGATCCAAATGTCCCCTACAATGAGCAGTTCTTC.

V and J are TRBV6-5 and TRBJ1-1; D might be TRBD1 (5 bases). The CDR3 loop spans 15 amino acids. The germline gives CDR1 MNHEY, CDR2 SVGAGI. The V end was cut by 0 bases, the J end by 3 bases, with 11 bases between. The CDR3 region is CASSYSFRGDTEAFF. In DNA, the CDR3 is TGTGCCAGCAGTTACTCGTTCCGGGGCGACACTGAAGCTTTCTTT.

The chain has TRBV7-2 and TRBJ2-5, with 7 bases aligning to TRBD1. Germline lookup yields CDR1 SGHTA and CDR2 FQGNSA. After removal of 0 bases from V and 1 base from J, the junction contained 8 bases not matched to a gene. The CDR3 loop spans 17 amino acids. The CDR3 sequence is CASSLAHLAGGQETQYF. The CDR3 coding sequence is TGTGCCAGCAGCTTAGCGCATTTAGCAGGGGGCCAAGAGACCCAGTACTTC.

The rearrangement uses TRBV18 and TRBJ2-7; perhaps TRBD2 as D (5 bases). Germline CDR1 KGHSH, CDR2 LQKENI. CDR3 length: 15 amino acids. The V gene lost 4 bases and the J gene lost 3 bases, with 16 bases spanning the gap. CDR3 coding DNA: TGTGCCAGCTCACGTAGAGGGCCTGGGGACTACGAGCAGTACTTC. This encodes CASSRRGPGDYEQYF.

The chain links TRBV28 to TRBJ2-6; D might be TRBD1 (6 bases). CDR1 is MDHEN and CDR2 is SYDVKM in the germline V gene. Trimming removed 7 bases from V and 2 bases from J, with 33 bases in between. This CDR3 is 22 amino acids long. In DNA, the CDR3 is TGTGCCAGCATGGCCTCCCTTGGACAGCGCAACGGTGCTCCCGCTGGGGCCAACGTCCTGACTTTC. Amino acids: CASMASLGQRNGAPAGANVLTF.

This clone came up a few times. This chain uses TRBV7-2 with TRBJ1-5, with a weak D call TRBD1 (6 bases). V dropped 5 bases and J dropped 4 bases, with 15 bases sitting between them. The germline gives CDR1 SGHTA, CDR2 FQGNSA. The CDR3 consists of 15 residues. In nucleotides, the CDR3 is TGTGCCAGCAGCCCGGGGGGCCAGATAAATCAGCCCCAGCATTTT. Translating it yields CASSPGGQINQPQHF.

This clone was detected once. The chain couples TRBV5-1 to TRBJ2-1, with D possibly matching TRBD2 (5 bases). The CDR3 is 18 residues long. Germline V gene sequence: CDR1 SGHRS, CDR2 YFSETQ. V was clipped by 3 bases and J by 1 base, with 20 bases between them. The CDR3 here is CASSWTPAVGSSYNEQFF. The CDR3 DNA reads TGCGCCAGCAGCTGGACCCCAGCGGTTGGGTCGTCCTACAATGAGCAGTTCTTC. Full variable domain (outside the CDR3, taken from reference TRBV5-1 and TRBJ2-1): KAGVTQTPRYLIKTRGQQVTLSCSPISGHRSVSWYQQTPGQGLQFLFEYFSETQRNKGNFPGRFSGRQFSNSRSEMNVSTLELGDSALYLCASSWTPAVGSSYNEQFFGPGTRLTVL.

The chain links TRBV28 to TRBJ2-7; tentatively, D is TRBD2 (6 bases). Germline V gives CDR1 MDHEN, CDR2 SYDVKM. The CDR3 contains 15 residues. The V gene lost 2 bases and the J gene lost 1 base, with 12 bases spanning the gap. Here the CDR3 reads CASSLAGTLSYEQYF. The CDR3 DNA reads TGTGCCAGCAGTTTAGCAGGGACTCTTTCCTACGAGCAGTACTTC.

The chain uses TRBV27 and TRBJ1-1; 7 bases line up with TRBD1. The CDR3 totals 16 residues. Germline trimming cut 6 bases from V and 0 bases from J; bases unmatched to any gene: 10. Germline assignment: CDR1 MNHEY and CDR2 SMNVEV (reference sequence). The CDR3 DNA follows: TGTGCCAGCAGGAACAGGGGTCGAGGAATGAACACTGAAGCTTTCTTT. Translating gives CASRNRGRGMNTEAFF.

This chain joins TRBV11-2 and TRBJ2-2; unclear D gene. The germline gives CDR1 SGHAT, CDR2 FQNNGV. The V gene lost 2 bases and the J gene lost 6 bases, with 4 bases spanning the gap. The CDR3 runs 12 residues. CDR3 amino acids: CASSLISGELFF. The CDR3 nucleotides read TGTGCCAGCAGCTTAATATCCGGGGAGCTGTTTTTT.

This chain uses TRBV4-3 with TRBJ2-1; the match to TRBD2 covers 7 bases. The CDR3 has 17 amino acids. The ends lost 1 base at V and 7 bases at J; junction bases unmatched: 13. Germline-derived CDR1 and CDR2 are LGHNA and YSLEER. CDR3 in amino acids: CASSQARLAGVWNEQFF. The CDR3 nucleotides read TGCGCCAGCAGCCAAGCCCGCCTCGCGGGAGTCTGGAATGAGCAGTTCTTC.

The V call is TRBV20-1, the J call TRBJ2-7; possibly TRBD1 for D (6 bases). V gave up 5 bases and J gave up 5 bases, with 10 bases separating them. This CDR3 is 11 amino acids long. The V gene's germline CDR1 is DFQATT and CDR2 SNEGSKA (reference sequence). CDR3 residues: CSAHRADEQYF. The CDR3 bases are TGCAGTGCTCACAGGGCTGACGAGCAGTACTTC.

This clone was seen a handful of times. The chain employs TRBV6-5 and TRBJ2-5, with D unresolved. V was shortened by 7 bases and J by 1 base, with 10 bases between the two germline ends. The germline V gene has CDR1 MNHEY and CDR2 SVGAGI. This CDR3 has 13 residues. The CDR3: CASTSWAQETQYF. The DNA of the CDR3 is TGTGCCAGCACTAGTTGGGCCCAAGAGACCCAGTACTTC.